This TCR beta chain came from a study of control samples from healthy donors and cancer patients. The CDR3 extends over 15 amino acids. The V and J ends lost 6 bases and 10 bases respectively, with 19 bases between them. Using immunoSEQ multiplex PCR, the repertoire was profiled, and TCRdb retains in-frame clones only, with some absent. The table records roughly 150,000 clones, roughly 92% of them present only once. This TCR was recovered from a man in his forties or fifties in good health. The rearrangement uses TRBV23-1 and TRBJ1-6, with D uncertain. Being an ORF, TRBV23-1 has a function that is uncertain. Specimen: blood. Here the CDR3 reads CASSSHAPRGSPLHF. The CDR3 coding sequence is TGCGCCAGCAGCTCCCATGCCCCTCGGGGATCACCCCTCCACTTT.